What follows describes a single T cell receptor beta chain. The data stem from a study of T cell responses to AZD1222 COVID-19 vaccine. Both about-4-week and about-12-week second-dose recipients were combined. The junction had 9 bases not matched to a gene; V was cut back by 4 bases and J by 7 bases. This CDR3 has 14 amino acids. Germline assignment: CDR1 MNHEY and CDR2 SMNVEV (reference sequence). TCRdb's copy holds only in-frame clones and misses some; the assay was immunoSEQ multiplex PCR. The sample lists more than 110,000 clones, about 90% seen once, with roughly 3.3% in the top ten. The J gene is TRBJ2-5, the V gene TRBV27; 7 bases are shared with TRBD1. The specimen comprised peripheral blood, sampled 28 days after the second AZD1222 dose. The clonotype comes from an adult who received the AZD1222 COVID-19 vaccine. The CDR3 nucleotides are TGTGCCAGCAGTTCAGGACAGGAGCCATGGACCCAGTACTTC. Translation: CASSSGQEPWTQYF.